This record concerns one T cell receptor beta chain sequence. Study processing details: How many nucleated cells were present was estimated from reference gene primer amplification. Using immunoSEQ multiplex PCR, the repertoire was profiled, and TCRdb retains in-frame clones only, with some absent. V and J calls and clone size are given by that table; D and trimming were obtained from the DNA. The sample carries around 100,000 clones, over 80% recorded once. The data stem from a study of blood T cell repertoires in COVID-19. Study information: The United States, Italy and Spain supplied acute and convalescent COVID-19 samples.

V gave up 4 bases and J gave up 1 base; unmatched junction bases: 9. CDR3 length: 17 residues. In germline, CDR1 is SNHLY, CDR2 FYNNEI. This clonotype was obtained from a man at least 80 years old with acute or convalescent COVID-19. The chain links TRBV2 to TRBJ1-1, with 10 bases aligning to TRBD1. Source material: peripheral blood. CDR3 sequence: CASSVRGGQGKNTEAFF. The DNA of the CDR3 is TGTGCCAGCAGTGTAAGAGGGGGACAGGGGAAGAACACTGAAGCTTTCTTT.